The rows below give T cell receptor beta chains drawn from one sample of a study of blood T cell repertoires in COVID-19. Clones were read by immunoSEQ multiplex PCR, and TCRdb kept only the in-frame ones, dropping some. Counted here are around 230,000 clones, around 90% occurring once; the ten biggest clones make up 9% to 12%. The sample was PBMCs or T cells enriched from blood (not recorded which). The origin of the receptors is a man aged 18 to 30 with acute COVID-19. Each CDR3 is given with its conserved first and last residue. D genes are given only for firm matches. Rows give clone size only sometimes, using once, few, many, or a class for an expanded clone.

cdr3_nt cdr3_aa d_call j_call clone_size v_call
TGTGCCACCAGTATCGGACAGGGATCCTATGGCTACACCTTC CATSIGQGSYGYTF TRBD1 TRBJ1-2 . TRBV15
TGCGCCATCAGCGGGAGCCCCAATGAGCAGTTCTTC CAISGSPNEQFF TRBD2 TRBJ2-1 . TRBV10-1
TGTGCCAGCAGCCCTCTACAGGGGGCCCGACGCTCTGGAAACACCATATATTTT CASSPLQGARRSGNTIYF TRBD1 TRBJ1-3 . TRBV7-2
TGTGCCAGCAGCTCGGACTATTTATTAACTAGCACAGATACGCAGTATTTT CASSSDYLLTSTDTQYF . TRBJ2-3 . TRBV7-8
TGTGCCAGTGGACTCTTGGGACTCTACAATGAGCAGTTCTTC CASGLLGLYNEQFF . TRBJ2-1 once TRBV2
TGTGCCAGCAGTGTCTATAGCAATCAGCCCCAGCATTTT CASSVYSNQPQHF . TRBJ1-5 . TRBV2
TGTGCCAGCAGCATGACCAGGGGATCCTACGAGCAGTACTTC CASSMTRGSYEQYF . TRBJ2-7 . TRBV7-8
TGTGCCCCAAATCGACCGAGGTGGGGCAATCAGCCCCAGCATTTT CAPNRPRWGNQPQHF . TRBJ1-5 . TRBV6-5
TGTGCCAGCAGCTCCGCGGGACTAGCGAGCTACGAGCAGTACTTC CASSSAGLASYEQYF TRBD2 TRBJ2-7 . TRBV11-3
TGTGCCAGCAGCGTAGATGACACTGAGCAGTTCTTC CASSVDDTEQFF . TRBJ2-1 . TRBV9
TGTGCCAGCAGCCCCAACTCCCCAGGGAGGTTAGATGGCTACACCTTC CASSPNSPGRLDGYTF . TRBJ1-2 few TRBV5-4
TGTGCCAGCAGTTACTCGACCGGGGACAGCGCCTACGAGCAGTACTTC CASSYSTGDSAYEQYF TRBD1 TRBJ2-7 . TRBV6-5
TGTGCCAGCTCACGACTAGCGGGATACAATGAGCAGTTCTTC CASSRLAGYNEQFF TRBD2 TRBJ2-1 . TRBV18
TGTGCCAGCAGCCAAACAGGGGAAGCGATACCCCTCCACTTT CASSQTGEAIPLHF TRBD1 TRBJ1-6 . TRBV3-1/TRBV3-2
TGTGCCAGCAGTTTAGGGCAGAACTATGGCTACACCTTC CASSLGQNYGYTF . TRBJ1-2 . TRBV12-3/TRBV12-4
TGCAGCGTCGACTCCGGGACAGCGAGCTATGGCTACACCTTC CSVDSGTASYGYTF TRBD1 TRBJ1-2 . TRBV29-1
TGTGCCAGTAGTATAGTCAGAGGAGCGCCGGAGCAGTTCTTC CASSIVRGAPEQFF . TRBJ2-1 . TRBV19
TGTGCCAGTGCAAAGGGGGGGGACGAGCAGTACTTC CASAKGGDEQYF . TRBJ2-7 . TRBV19
TGTGCCAGCAGCACAACACACAAGGCTTTCTTT CASSTTHKAFF . TRBJ1-1 . TRBV28
TGTGCCAGTAGTATATCCAGTAACACTGAAGCTTTCTTT CASSISSNTEAFF . TRBJ1-1 . TRBV19
TGCAGCGTTGAGTCCAGCGCTGAGAGCTCCTACAATGAGCAGTTCTTC CSVESSAESSYNEQFF . TRBJ2-1 once TRBV29-1
TGTGCCAGCAGCCGAGGGTCCTATCCTGAAGCTTTCTTT CASSRGSYPEAFF . TRBJ1-1 . TRBV12-3/TRBV12-4
TGTGCCACCAAGAAGAGGGGAGGGTGTCAGCCCCAGCATTTT CATKKRGGCQPQHF . TRBJ1-5 . TRBV24-1
TGTGCCAGTAGTATTATCCGCGCCAAGCAGTTCTTC CASSIIRAKQFF . TRBJ2-1 once TRBV19
TGTGCCAGCAGCTTAGTAAGGGAGGACACTGAAGCTTTCTTT CASSLVREDTEAFF . TRBJ1-1 few TRBV7-9
TGTGCCAGTAGTATACAGAGCGCCACCGGGGAGCTGTTTTTT CASSIQSATGELFF . TRBJ2-2 . TRBV19
TGCGCCAGCAGTGAGTCGAGCACCGGGGAGCTGTTTTTT CASSESSTGELFF . TRBJ2-2 . TRBV10-1
TGTGCCAGCAGCTTGGGCCAGGGGTTCGGGGTTCCCACTGAAGCTTTCTTT CASSLGQGFGVPTEAFF . TRBJ1-1 . TRBV7-9
TGTGCCAGCAGGCTGGGGGACAGAAAGTTCTTC CASRLGDRKFF TRBD1 TRBJ2-1 . TRBV2
TGTGCCAGCAGTGAAGCTGGCGGGCCCTATGGCTACACCTTC CASSEAGGPYGYTF . TRBJ1-2 . TRBV6-1
TGCGCCAGCAGCCAAATTGGGGGGATGAGCTCCTACAATGAGCAGTTCTTC CASSQIGGMSSYNEQFF . TRBJ2-1 . TRBV5-1
TGTGCCAGCTCACCCCCCCTGTTGGTCTCGCGGACAGCTAACTATGGCTACACCTTC CASSPPLLVSRTANYGYTF . TRBJ1-2 . TRBV18
TGTGCCAGCAGTCTAATACAGGGGGCGCGGGGCTACACCTTC CASSLIQGARGYTF TRBD1 TRBJ1-2 . TRBV28
TGTGCCAGCAGCCCCATACTCTCCTACGAGCAGTACTTC CASSPILSYEQYF . TRBJ2-7 . TRBV5-6
TGTGCCAGCAGTGACAGCTGGTCTAGCGGGAACACCGGGGAGCTGTTTTTT CASSDSWSSGNTGELFF TRBD2 TRBJ2-2 . TRBV6-4
TGTGCCAGCACCGGAGGGTCTTGGACTAATGAAAAACTGTTTTTT CASTGGSWTNEKLFF . TRBJ1-4 . TRBV7-2
TGTGCCAGCAGTGACTCAGGACAGGGCAAGTCCAATGAGCAGTTCTTC CASSDSGQGKSNEQFF TRBD1 TRBJ2-1 few TRBV6-4
TGTGCCAGCTCACCTCCTAGCGGGAAGACTCATGAGCAGTTCTTC CASSPPSGKTHEQFF TRBD2 TRBJ2-1 . TRBV18
TGTGCCAGCAGCTTAACAGGCCGCGATGAGCAGTTCTTC CASSLTGRDEQFF . TRBJ2-1 . TRBV11-3
TGTGCCAGCAGCCCAGGACTAGCGGGGACCTACGAGCAGTACTTC CASSPGLAGTYEQYF TRBD2 TRBJ2-7 . TRBV27